This T cell receptor (beta chain) was documented in a study of blood T cell repertoires in COVID-19. Looking at the study overall: Samples taken during acute and convalescent COVID-19 were collected in the United States, Italy and Spain. In each case, the material was cDNA or gDNA derived from T cells, B-cell-depleted T cells, or PBMCs.

Generated by immunoSEQ multiplex PCR, the TCRdb table keeps only in-frame clones and is missing some. Altogether 300,000 to 350,000 clones are present, about 90% being singletons, with the ten largest covering 1%. CDR1 and CDR2 (germline): MGHRA, YSYEKL. The CDR3 is 18 residues long. V was clipped by 1 base and J by 0 bases; unmatched bases: 11. Self-reported history from a screening survey and questionnaire set each donor's cohort. Two negative PCRs, clearance, or symptom resolution were required of recovered Cohort 3 donors. The TCR comes from a woman in her twenties or thirties who had recovered from COVID-19. The specimen was PBMCs or T cells enriched from blood (not recorded which). This rearrangement joins TRBV4-1 to TRBJ1-1; 7 bases agree with TRBD1. The CDR3 spells CASSQGKMGQIMNTEAFF. The CDR3 DNA follows: TGCGCCAGCAGCCAAGGGAAGATGGGACAGATAATGAACACTGAAGCTTTCTTT.